Sequencing of this T cell receptor beta chain was carried out in a study of blood T cell repertoires in COVID-19 (TCRdb year 2020). Notes on the research overall: The collaborator samples originated in the United States, Italy and Spain and spanned the acute and convalescent phases of COVID-19. The material from the prospective study consisted of cDNA or gDNA derived from T cells, B-cell-depleted T cells, or PBMCs. Subjects who had been exposed to COVID-19, were actively infected with it, or had recovered from it provided the deeply sampled blood TCRbeta repertoires that made up the dataset. The repertoires were made available in a free public database intended to serve as a resource for research on the immune response to SARS-CoV-2. The samples were drawn from two sources: the first 160 participants of the ongoing ImmuneRACE study, and over 950 subjects contributed by 6 global collaborators. A de-identified subject ID, COVID-19 status, age in years and sex were almost always included in the sample metadata. Where available, HLA class I and class II types were taken from metadata supplied by the sample provider and were not determined by assay-based typing. Study-wide conclusions, independent of this receptor: The quantity of clinical and demographic metadata differed by source and by participant and was supplied without curation.

Whole blood was collected in K2EDTA tubes by collaborating institutions according to the institutions' own protocols. For TCRbeta analysis, collaborators shipped samples as frozen whole blood, isolated PBMCs, or DNA extracted from either of those sample types. Comment on this clone: This receptor's antigen is unknown. No base qualities exist here, and no much larger clone lies one base off it.

TCRbeta CDR3 regions were amplified from genomic DNA by means of the immunoSEQ Assay, a bias-controlled multiplex PCR. Regarding the original processing steps: The number of nucleated cells in each sample was estimated from the amplification of reference gene primers within the assay. To quantify the absolute abundance of each unique TCRbeta CDR3 rearrangement, sequence reads were collapsed and filtered. For each sample, productive Simpson clonality was calculated by taking the square root of Simpson's diversity index across productive rearrangements. TCRdb provides this immuneACCESS table in a form limited to in-frame rearrangements. Some clones are lacking; in checked studies, under half of them reflect an unresolved V gene, and why the rest are absent is not known. V and J calls plus clone size are reproduced from that table; the DNA served to infer D and trimming. The sample data list about 77,000 clones, and 80% of these were observed just once. The ten largest make up under 5% of the sample.

Cut back by 1 base and 6 bases, the V and J ends lie 10 bases apart. Reading the germline V gene gives CDR1 SGHTA and CDR2 FQGTGA. From the cysteine up to the phenylalanine, the CDR3 has a length of 13 residues. Only the CDR3 part of the read is kept: 39 bases, read in frame from the first base. The sample was peripheral blood. The clonotype comes from an older woman with acute or convalescent COVID-19. The V and J segments used are TRBV7-3 and TRBJ2-7; TRBD2 is possibly the D segment (6 matching bases). The DNA sequence follows: TGTGCCAGCAGCTTAATCGACGGGGGCGAGCAGTACTTC. Its product reads: CASSLIDGGEQYF. Supplemented by the reference TRBV7-3 and TRBJ2-7 proteins around the CDR3, the complete variable domain is GAGVSQTPSNKVTEKGKYVELRCDPISGHTALYWYRQSLGQGPEFLIYFQGTGAADDSGLPNDRFFAVRPEGSVSTLKIQRTERGDSAVYLCASSLIDGGEQYFGPGTRLTVT.